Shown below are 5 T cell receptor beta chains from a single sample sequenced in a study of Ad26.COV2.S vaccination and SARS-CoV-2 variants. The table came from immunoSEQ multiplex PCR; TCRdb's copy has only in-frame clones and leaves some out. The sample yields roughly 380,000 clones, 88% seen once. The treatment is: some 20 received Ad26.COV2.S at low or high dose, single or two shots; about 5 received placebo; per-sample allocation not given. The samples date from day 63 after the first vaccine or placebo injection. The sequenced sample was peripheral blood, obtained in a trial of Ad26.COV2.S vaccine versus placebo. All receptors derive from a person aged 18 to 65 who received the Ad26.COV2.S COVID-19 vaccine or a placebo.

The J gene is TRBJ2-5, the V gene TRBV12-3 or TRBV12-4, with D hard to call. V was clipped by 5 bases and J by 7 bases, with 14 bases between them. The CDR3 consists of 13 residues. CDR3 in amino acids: CASSTPPPGTQYF. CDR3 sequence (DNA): TGTGCCAGCAGTACTCCTCCCCCCGGGACCCAGTACTTC.

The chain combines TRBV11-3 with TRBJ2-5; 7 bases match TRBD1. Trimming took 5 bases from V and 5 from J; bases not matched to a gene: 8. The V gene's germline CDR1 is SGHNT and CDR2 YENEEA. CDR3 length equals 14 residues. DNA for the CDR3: TGTGCCAGCAGCCAACAGGGGTCGAGTGAGACCCAGTACTTC. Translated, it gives CASSQQGSSETQYF.

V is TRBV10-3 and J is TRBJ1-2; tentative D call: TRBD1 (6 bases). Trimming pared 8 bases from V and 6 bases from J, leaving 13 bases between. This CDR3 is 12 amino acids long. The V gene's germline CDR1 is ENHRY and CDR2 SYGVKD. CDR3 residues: CAILKQGHGYTF. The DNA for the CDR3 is TGTGCCATCCTGAAGCAGGGGCATGGCTACACCTTC.

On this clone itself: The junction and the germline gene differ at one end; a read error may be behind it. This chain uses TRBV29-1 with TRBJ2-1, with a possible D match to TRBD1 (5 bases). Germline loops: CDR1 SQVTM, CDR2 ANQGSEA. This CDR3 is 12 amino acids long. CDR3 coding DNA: TGCAGCGCTGAACCAGGGTACAATGAGCAGTTCTTC. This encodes CSAEPGYNEQFF.

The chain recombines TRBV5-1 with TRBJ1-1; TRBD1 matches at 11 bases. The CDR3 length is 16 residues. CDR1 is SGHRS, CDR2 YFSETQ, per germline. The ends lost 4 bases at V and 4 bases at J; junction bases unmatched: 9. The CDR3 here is CASSHTGTGGFTEAFF. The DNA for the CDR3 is TGCGCCAGCAGCCATACCGGGACAGGGGGTTTCACTGAAGCTTTCTTT. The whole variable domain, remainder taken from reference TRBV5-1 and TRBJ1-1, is KAGVTQTPRYLIKTRGQQVTLSCSPISGHRSVSWYQQTPGQGLQFLFEYFSETQRNKGNFPGRFSGRQFSNSRSEMNVSTLELGDSALYLCASSHTGTGGFTEAFFGQGTRLTVV.